This T cell receptor (beta chain) was retrieved from a study of CD8+ T cells in alopecia areata listed by TCRdb under 2018. About the study as a whole: The treated patients took part in an open-label pilot trial in which moderate-to-severe alopecia areata was treated with oral tofacitinib at 5 to 10 mg twice daily. TCRbeta CDR3 regions were amplified by immunoSEQ multiplex PCR with 35 Vbeta forward and 13 Jbeta reverse primers. Biopsies were taken from tofacitinib-treated patients at baseline and at 4 and 24 weeks of treatment, and a later scalp biopsy was taken in several of the tofacitinib-treated patients. Tofacitinib was administered for 6 to 18 months, and 6 months of follow-up off drug were then conducted to assess delayed response and recurrence. Clonality in the scalp was compared among normal scalp (n=4), patchy alopecia areata scalp (n=8), and alopecia totalis/universalis scalp (n=8). The study used high-throughput TCRbeta sequencing to examine T cell clonal expansion in alopecia areata, in both the C3H/HeJ mouse model and human patients. Human TCRbeta sequencing covered scalp tissue and sorted CD4+ and CD8+ peripheral blood T cells from patchy and totalis/universalis alopecia areata patients and healthy controls. RNA was obtained with the PAXgene miRNA kit for fixed scalp, the miRNeasy kit for PBMCs, and the RNeasy kit for mouse skin. Study-wide findings and limitations: Higher clonality and more expanded CD8+ clones were observed in lesional scalp than in normal scalp, particularly in alopecia totalis/universalis, a finding suggestive of antigenic drive. Scalp TCR repertoire analysis is complicated because resident alphabeta T cells in normal human skin are also sequenced, whereas mouse skin is dominated by gammadelta T cells. TCR sequences shared between patients were less clear than in mice, possibly partly because of HLA diversity in the patient population.

With respect to this clone: Its specific antigen is unknown. Base qualities are not at hand, and no much larger clone is one base apart.

Taken from cysteine to phenylalanine, the CDR3 has 13 residues. Solely the CDR3 DNA is kept, with 39 bases framed from the first base. Trimming costs V 4 bases and J 5 bases, and their ends lie 14 bases apart. Sequences SQVTM (CDR1) and ANQGSEA (CDR2) are obtained from the germline V gene. Lesional scalp punch biopsies and peripheral blood were collected from alopecia areata patients. PBMCs were isolated by density centrifugation and stained for CD3, CD4 and CD8, after which CD4+ and CD8+ T cells were sorted on a FACSAria. The library relied on the immunoSEQ multiplex PCR assay. RNA was extracted from all samples and reverse transcribed into cDNA as template for TCR sequencing. First-strand cDNA was synthesized with SuperScript III using a 2:1 mix of oligo-dT and random hexamers. Amplification bias was assessed with a synthetic immune receptor repertoire, and residual bias was removed computationally. The authors processed their data as follows. Raw reads were preprocessed to remove errors, and CDR3 was defined by IMGT conventions from the conserved cysteine to phenylalanine. To get clonality, Shannon entropy was normalized by log2 of the number of productive unique TCRs and the result was subtracted from 1. Whether each scalp clone was CD4 or CD8 was inferred by checking scalp TCRbeta sequences against the CD4 and CD8 repertoires from sorted blood. The source is immuneACCESS, and TCRdb retained only in-frame sequences with V and J called. Part of the clones is not carried over; for the studies checked, unresolved V genes explain less than half of this, and the remainder is unexplained. D and trimming were read from the DNA, whereas the V and J calls and clone size are those reported in that table. This sample lists around 120,000 clones; around two fifths were detected once. The ten largest make up about 3.1% of the sample.

The material sequenced was CD4+ T cells sorted from blood. The receptor's source is a human donor with alopecia areata. The rearrangement joined TRBV29-1 to TRBJ2-5; the D segment could be TRBD2, given 5 matching bases. The CDR3 has the sequence CSVGSPSGETQYF. The DNA reads TGCAGCGTTGGGTCCCCCTCGGGGGAGACCCAGTACTTC.